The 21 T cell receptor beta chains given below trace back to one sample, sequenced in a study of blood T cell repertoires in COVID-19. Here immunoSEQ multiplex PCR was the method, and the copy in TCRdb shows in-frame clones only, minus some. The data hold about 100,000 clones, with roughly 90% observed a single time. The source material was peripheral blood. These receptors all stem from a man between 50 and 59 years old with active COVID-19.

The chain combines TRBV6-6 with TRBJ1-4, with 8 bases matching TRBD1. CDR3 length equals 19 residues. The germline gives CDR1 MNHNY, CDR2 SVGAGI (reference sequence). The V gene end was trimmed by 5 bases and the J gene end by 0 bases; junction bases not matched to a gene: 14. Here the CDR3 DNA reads TGTGCCAGCAGTCAAACCTACGGGACAGGTCATGCAACTAATGAAAAACTGTTTTTT. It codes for CASSQTYGTGHATNEKLFF.

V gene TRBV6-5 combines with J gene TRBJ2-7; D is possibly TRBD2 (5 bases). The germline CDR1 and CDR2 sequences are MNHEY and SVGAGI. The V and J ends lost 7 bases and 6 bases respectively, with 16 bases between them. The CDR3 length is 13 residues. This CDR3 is CASTLGVGGEQYF. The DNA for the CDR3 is TGTGCCAGCACCCTGGGAGTCGGAGGCGAGCAGTACTTC.

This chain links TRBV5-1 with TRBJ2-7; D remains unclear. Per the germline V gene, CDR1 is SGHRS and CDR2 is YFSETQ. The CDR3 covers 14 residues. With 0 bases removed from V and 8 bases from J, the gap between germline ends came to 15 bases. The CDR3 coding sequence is TGCGCCAGCAGCTTGGAGTTGGAGCCGAGACAGCAGTACTTC. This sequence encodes CASSLELEPRQQYF.

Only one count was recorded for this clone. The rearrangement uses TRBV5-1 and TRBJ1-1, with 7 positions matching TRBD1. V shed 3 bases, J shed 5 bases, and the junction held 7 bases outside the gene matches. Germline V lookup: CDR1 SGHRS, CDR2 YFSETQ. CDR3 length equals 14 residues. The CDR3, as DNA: TGCGCCAGCAGCTGGCGGGACAGCGGAACTGAAGCTTTCTTT. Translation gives CASSWRDSGTEAFF.

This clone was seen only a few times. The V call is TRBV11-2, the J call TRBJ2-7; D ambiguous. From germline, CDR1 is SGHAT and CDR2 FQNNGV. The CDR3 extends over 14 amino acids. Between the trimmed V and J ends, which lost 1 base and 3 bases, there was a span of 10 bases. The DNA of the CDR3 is TGTGCCAGCAGCTTAGGAGATGGCGGCTACGAGCAGTACGTC. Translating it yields CASSLGDGGYEQYV.

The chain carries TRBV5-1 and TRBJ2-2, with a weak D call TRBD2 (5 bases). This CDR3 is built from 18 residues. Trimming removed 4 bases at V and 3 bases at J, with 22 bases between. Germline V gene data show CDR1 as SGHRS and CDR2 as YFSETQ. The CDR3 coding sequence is TGCGCCAGCAGCCCCCGCACCGGGAAGGGCTGGGACACCGGGGAGCTGTTTTTT. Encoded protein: CASSPRTGKGWDTGELFF.

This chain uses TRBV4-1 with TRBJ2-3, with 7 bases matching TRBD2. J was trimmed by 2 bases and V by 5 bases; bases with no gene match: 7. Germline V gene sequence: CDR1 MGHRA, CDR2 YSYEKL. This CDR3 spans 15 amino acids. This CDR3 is CASSTGTTHTDTQYF. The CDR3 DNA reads TGCGCCAGCAGCACCGGGACTACACACACAGATACGCAGTATTTT.

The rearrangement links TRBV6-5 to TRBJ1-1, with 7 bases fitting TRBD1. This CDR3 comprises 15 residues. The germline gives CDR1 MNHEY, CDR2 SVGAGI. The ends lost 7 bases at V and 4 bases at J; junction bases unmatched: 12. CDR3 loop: CASTPRQGRGTEAFF. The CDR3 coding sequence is TGTGCCAGCACCCCCCGACAGGGTAGGGGCACTGAAGCTTTCTTT.

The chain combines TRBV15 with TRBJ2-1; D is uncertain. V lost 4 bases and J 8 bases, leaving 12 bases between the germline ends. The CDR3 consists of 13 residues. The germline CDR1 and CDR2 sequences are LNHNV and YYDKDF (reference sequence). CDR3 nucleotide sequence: TGTGCCACCAGCACAACAGTGCTGGATGAGCAGTTCTTC. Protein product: CATSTTVLDEQFF.

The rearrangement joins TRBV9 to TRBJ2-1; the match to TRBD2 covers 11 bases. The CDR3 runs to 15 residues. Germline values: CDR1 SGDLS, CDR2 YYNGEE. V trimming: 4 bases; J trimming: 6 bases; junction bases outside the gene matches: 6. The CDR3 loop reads CASSQGLAASNEQFF. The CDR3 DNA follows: TGTGCCAGCAGCCAGGGACTAGCGGCCTCCAATGAGCAGTTCTTC.

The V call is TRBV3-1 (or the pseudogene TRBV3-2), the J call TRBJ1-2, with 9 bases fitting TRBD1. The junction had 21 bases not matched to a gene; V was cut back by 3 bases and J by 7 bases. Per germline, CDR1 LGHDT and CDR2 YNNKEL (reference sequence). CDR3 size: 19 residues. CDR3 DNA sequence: TGTGCCAGCAGCCATAATCCCCCAGGGGGACAGGGCCCGGCGGGTGGCTACACCTTC. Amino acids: CASSHNPPGGQGPAGGYTF.

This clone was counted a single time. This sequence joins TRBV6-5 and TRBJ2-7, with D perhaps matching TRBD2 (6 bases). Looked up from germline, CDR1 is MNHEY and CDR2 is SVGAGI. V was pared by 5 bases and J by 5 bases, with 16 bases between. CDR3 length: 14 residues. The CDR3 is CASSPRWRDNEQYF. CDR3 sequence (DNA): TGTGCCAGCAGTCCCCGTTGGAGGGATAACGAGCAGTACTTC.

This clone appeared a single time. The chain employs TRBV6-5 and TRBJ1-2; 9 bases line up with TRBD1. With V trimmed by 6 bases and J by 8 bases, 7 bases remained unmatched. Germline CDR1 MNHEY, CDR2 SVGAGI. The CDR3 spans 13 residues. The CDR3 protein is CASRSDRGRGYTF. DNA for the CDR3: TGTGCCAGCAGATCGGACAGGGGAAGAGGCTACACCTTC.

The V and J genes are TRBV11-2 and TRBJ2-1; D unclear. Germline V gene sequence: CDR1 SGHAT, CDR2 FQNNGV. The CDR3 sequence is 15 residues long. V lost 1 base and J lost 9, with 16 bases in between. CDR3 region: CASSLVQNLYGEQFF. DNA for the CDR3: TGTGCCAGCAGCTTAGTACAGAATCTCTATGGTGAGCAGTTCTTC.

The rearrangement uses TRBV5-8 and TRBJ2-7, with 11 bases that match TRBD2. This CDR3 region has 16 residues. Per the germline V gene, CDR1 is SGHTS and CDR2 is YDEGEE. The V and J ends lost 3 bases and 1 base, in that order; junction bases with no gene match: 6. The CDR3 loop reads CASSSVGTSGSYEQYV. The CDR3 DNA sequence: TGTGCCAGCAGCTCCGTCGGGACTAGCGGTTCCTACGAGCAGTACGTC.

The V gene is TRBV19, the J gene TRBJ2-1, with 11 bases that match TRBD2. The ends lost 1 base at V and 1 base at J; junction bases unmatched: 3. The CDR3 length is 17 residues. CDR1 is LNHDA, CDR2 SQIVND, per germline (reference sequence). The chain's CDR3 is CASSIVGLAESYNEQFF. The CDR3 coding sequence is TGTGCCAGTAGTATAGTGGGACTAGCGGAATCCTACAATGAGCAGTTCTTC.

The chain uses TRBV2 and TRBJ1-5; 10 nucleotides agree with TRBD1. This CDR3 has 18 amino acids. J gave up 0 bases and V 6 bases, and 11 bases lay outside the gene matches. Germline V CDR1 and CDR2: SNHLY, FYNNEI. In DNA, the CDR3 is TGTGCCAGCAGCGTCCCGGGACAGGGGTACGGTAGCAATCAGCCCCAGCATTTT. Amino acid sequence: CASSVPGQGYGSNQPQHF.

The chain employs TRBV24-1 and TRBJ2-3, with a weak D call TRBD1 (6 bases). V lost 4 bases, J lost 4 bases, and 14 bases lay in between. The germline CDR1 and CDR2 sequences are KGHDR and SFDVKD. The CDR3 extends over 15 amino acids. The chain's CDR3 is CATSDHGTLADTQYF. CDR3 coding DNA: TGTGCCACCAGTGACCATGGGACATTGGCAGATACGCAGTATTTT.

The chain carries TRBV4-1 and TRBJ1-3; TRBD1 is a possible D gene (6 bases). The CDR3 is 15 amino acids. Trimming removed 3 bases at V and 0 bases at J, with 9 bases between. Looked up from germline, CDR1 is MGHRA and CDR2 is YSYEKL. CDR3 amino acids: CASSQDSSSGNTIYF. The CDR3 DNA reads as TGCGCCAGCAGCCAGGACAGCAGCTCTGGAAACACCATATATTTT.

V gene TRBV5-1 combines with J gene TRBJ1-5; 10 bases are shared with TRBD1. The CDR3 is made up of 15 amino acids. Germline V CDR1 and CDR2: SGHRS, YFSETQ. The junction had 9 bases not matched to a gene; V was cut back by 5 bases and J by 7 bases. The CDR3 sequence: CASRLGTGVHQPQHF. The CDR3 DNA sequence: TGCGCCAGCAGACTGGGGACAGGGGTCCACCAGCCCCAGCATTTT.

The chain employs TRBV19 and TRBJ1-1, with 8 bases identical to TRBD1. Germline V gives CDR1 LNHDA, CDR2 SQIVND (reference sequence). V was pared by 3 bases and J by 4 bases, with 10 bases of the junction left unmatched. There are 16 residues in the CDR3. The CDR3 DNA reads TGTGCCAGTAGTATGGGATTTACAGGGGGGAGCACTGAAGCTTTCTTT. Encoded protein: CASSMGFTGGSTEAFF.